These T cell receptor beta chains were read from a single sample in a study of blood T cell repertoires in COVID-19. Measured with immunoSEQ multiplex PCR; TCRdb has only the in-frame clones, and not every one. This table holds around 210,000 clones, around 85% found once. Sequenced: peripheral blood. These receptors originate from a man aged 50 or older with COVID-19, enrolled during active disease. The CDR3 runs from the conserved cysteine through the conserved F or W. The order of the fields is D gene, clone size, J gene, V gene, CDR3 DNA, CDR3 protein. D genes are given only for firm matches. Rows give clone size only sometimes, using once, few, many, or a class for an expanded clone.

d_gene: NA; abundance: NA; j_gene: TRBJ2-2; v_gene: TRBV11-3; CDR3nt: TGTGCCAGCAGCTTACCAGGGACCGGGGAGCTGTTTTTT; CDR3aa: CASSLPGTGELFF
d_gene: TRBD2; abundance: NA; j_gene: TRBJ2-5; v_gene: TRBV7-3; CDR3nt: TGTGCCAGCAGCTCTTCCCCCGCGGGGGGCAGGGAGACCCAGTACTTC; CDR3aa: CASSSSPAGGRETQYF
d_gene: TRBD1; abundance: NA; j_gene: TRBJ1-5; v_gene: TRBV9; CDR3nt: TGTGCCAGCATCTCAAAGGACAGGAGTAGCAATCAGCCCCAGCATTTT; CDR3aa: CASISKDRSSNQPQHF
d_gene: TRBD1; abundance: NA; j_gene: TRBJ2-3; v_gene: TRBV4-1; CDR3nt: TGCGCCAGCAGCCAAAGAGGGACAGGGTCTTCCCCAGATACGCAGTATTTT; CDR3aa: CASSQRGTGSSPDTQYF
d_gene: TRBD1; abundance: NA; j_gene: TRBJ2-7; v_gene: TRBV6-5; CDR3nt: TGTGCCAGCAGTAAAACAGGGGGGTTAGCCTACGAGCAGTACTTC; CDR3aa: CASSKTGGLAYEQYF
d_gene: TRBD2; abundance: NA; j_gene: TRBJ2-2; v_gene: TRBV24-1; CDR3nt: TGTGCCACCAGTGTTGAGCGGGGGGCGAGGACCGGGGAGCTGTTTTTT; CDR3aa: CATSVERGARTGELFF
d_gene: TRBD1; abundance: once; j_gene: TRBJ1-2; v_gene: TRBV7-2; CDR3nt: TGTGCCAGCAGCCGGGACAGGCAAGGCTACACCTTC; CDR3aa: CASSRDRQGYTF
d_gene: TRBD1; abundance: NA; j_gene: TRBJ2-3; v_gene: TRBV7-2; CDR3nt: TGTGCCAGCAGCTACAACCCCGGGACAGGGAGGCATACGCAGTATTTT; CDR3aa: CASSYNPGTGRHTQYF
d_gene: TRBD1; abundance: NA; j_gene: TRBJ1-3; v_gene: TRBV6-5; CDR3nt: TGTGCCAGCAGTTTCGCAACAGGGGGCGACGGAAACACCATATATTTT; CDR3aa: CASSFATGGDGNTIYF
d_gene: TRBD1; abundance: NA; j_gene: TRBJ2-3; v_gene: TRBV7-9; CDR3nt: TGTGCCACCGGGCGGGACAGGGGGCAGACAGATACGCAGTATTTT; CDR3aa: CATGRDRGQTDTQYF
d_gene: NA; abundance: NA; j_gene: TRBJ2-1; v_gene: TRBV5-1; CDR3nt: TGCGCCAGCAGCCAGAGGCTACCCGAGGTTGTTGAGCAGTTCTTC; CDR3aa: CASSQRLPEVVEQFF
d_gene: TRBD1; abundance: NA; j_gene: TRBJ2-7; v_gene: TRBV4-1; CDR3nt: TGCGCCAGCAGCCTTCTTGTGGGACAGGGGATCTCCTACGAGCAGTACTTC; CDR3aa: CASSLLVGQGISYEQYF
d_gene: NA; abundance: NA; j_gene: TRBJ1-2; v_gene: TRBV3-1/TRBV3-2; CDR3nt: TGTGCCAGCAGATCCGAACAGGGACGGGCATCCTATGGCTACACCTTC; CDR3aa: CASRSEQGRASYGYTF
d_gene: TRBD2; abundance: NA; j_gene: TRBJ2-5; v_gene: TRBV7-2; CDR3nt: TGTGCCAGCAGCTTAGGTCTAGCGGGGGGGCTCCAGTACTTC; CDR3aa: CASSLGLAGGLQYF
d_gene: TRBD1; abundance: NA; j_gene: TRBJ2-7; v_gene: TRBV5-5; CDR3nt: TGTGCCAGCAGCCTGAGGACAGGGGTCTACGAGCAGTACTTC; CDR3aa: CASSLRTGVYEQYF
d_gene: TRBD1; abundance: NA; j_gene: TRBJ1-5; v_gene: TRBV7-8; CDR3nt: TGTGCCAGCAGCTTAGACTTGGCACAGGGGCAGCCCCAGCATTTT; CDR3aa: CASSLDLAQGQPQHF
d_gene: NA; abundance: NA; j_gene: TRBJ1-1; v_gene: TRBV7-2; CDR3nt: TGTGCCAGCAGCTTAGCGTGGGGGGGGACTGAAGCTTTCTTT; CDR3aa: CASSLAWGGTEAFF
d_gene: TRBD2; abundance: NA; j_gene: TRBJ2-6; v_gene: TRBV5-6; CDR3nt: TGTGCCAGCAGCTTGCTAGCGGGGGCAGGGGCCAACGTCCTGACTTTC; CDR3aa: CASSLLAGAGANVLTF
d_gene: NA; abundance: NA; j_gene: TRBJ1-1; v_gene: TRBV21-1; CDR3nt: TGTGCCAGCAGCAAAGGGACAGAAACTAACACTGAAGCTTTCTTT; CDR3aa: CASSKGTETNTEAFF
d_gene: TRBD1; abundance: NA; j_gene: TRBJ1-5; v_gene: TRBV28; CDR3nt: TGTGCCAGCAGTTTAGGGACAGCCACCCAGCAGCCCCAGCATTTT; CDR3aa: CASSLGTATQQPQHF